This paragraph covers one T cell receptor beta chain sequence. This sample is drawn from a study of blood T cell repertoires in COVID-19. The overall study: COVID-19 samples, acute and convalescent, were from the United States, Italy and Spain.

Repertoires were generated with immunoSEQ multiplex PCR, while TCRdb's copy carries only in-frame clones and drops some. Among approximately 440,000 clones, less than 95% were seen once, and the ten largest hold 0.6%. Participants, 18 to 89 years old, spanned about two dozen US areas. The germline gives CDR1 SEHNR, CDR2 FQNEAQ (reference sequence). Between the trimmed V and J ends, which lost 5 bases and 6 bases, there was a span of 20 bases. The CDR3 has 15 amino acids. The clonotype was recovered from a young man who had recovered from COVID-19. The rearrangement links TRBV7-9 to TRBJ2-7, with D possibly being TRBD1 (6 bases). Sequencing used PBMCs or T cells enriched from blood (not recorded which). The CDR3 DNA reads TGTGCCAGCAGCATCGGGACACTCACCAGAGGCGAGCAGTACTTC. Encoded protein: CASSIGTLTRGEQYF.